This entry lists 9 T cell receptor beta chains sequenced from one sample in a study of CD8 T cells in Susac syndrome. RNA totalling about 0.5 to 1 ug underwent reverse transcription with random hexamers. TCRdb fed the immunoSEQ multiplex PCR reads into MiXCR, producing one record per CDR3 protein. The top ten hold 0.07% to 0.095% of the sample, which has about 210,000 distinct CDR3 sequences, over 90% seen once. Input material: CD4+ T cells from PBMCs. Receptor source: a human donor with multiple sclerosis.

The genes are TRBV9 and TRBJ2-7; no clear D. This CDR3 region has 14 residues. The ends were cut back, 0 bases at V and 6 bases at J, with 13 bases in the middle. Germline CDR1 reads SGDLS; CDR2 reads YYNGEE. CDR3 sequence (DNA): TGTGCCAGCAGCGTAGAAGCTATGCCGACCGAGCAGTACTTC. It translates to CASSVEAMPTEQYF.

This chain links TRBV5-1 with TRBJ1-2, with 9 bases fitting TRBD1. Germline V gene data show CDR1 as SGHRS and CDR2 as YFSETQ. Trimming at V came to 8 bases and at J to 7 bases, leaving 9 bases not matched to a gene. CDR3 size: 13 residues. CDR3 bases: TGCGCCAGTAGAGCCGGGACAGGGCCTGGCTACACCTTC. Translation: CASRAGTGPGYTF.

The V call is TRBV30, the J call TRBJ2-7; D possibly uses TRBD1 or TRBD2 (5 bases each). The CDR3 covers 11 residues. Germline V lookup: CDR1 GTSNPN, CDR2 SVGIG (reference sequence). V lost 1 base to trimming and J lost 5 bases, with 6 bases between them. The chain's CDR3 is CAWSGGDEQYF. CDR3 nucleotides: TGTGCCTGGAGTGGAGGGGACGAGCAGTACTTC.

The DNA for the CDR3 is TGTGCCATCCACCGGGACAGGGGCCCCTACGAGCAGTACTTC. The encoded protein is CAIHRDRGPYEQYF. This chain uses TRBV14 with TRBJ2-7; 10 nucleotides agree with TRBD1. The trim removed 10 bases at V and 2 bases at J, leaving 8 bases unmatched. The CDR3 is made up of 14 amino acids. Germline V gene data show CDR1 as SGHDN and CDR2 as FVKESK.

This clonotype is a singleton in its sample. This chain uses TRBV30 with TRBJ1-2; D gene unclear. Germline CDR1 GTSNPN, CDR2 SVGIG (reference sequence). V was trimmed by 8 bases and J by 8 bases, leaving 21 bases between them. This CDR3 is 13 amino acids long. CDR3 sequence reads: CAVRRGPGEGYTF. The CDR3 coding sequence is TGTGCCGTTAGGAGAGGGCCCGGAGAGGGCTACACCTTC.

This clonotype was picked up one time. The V call is TRBV29-1, the J call TRBJ1-2, with a possible D match to TRBD1 (5 bases). V lost 5 bases and J lost 6, with 19 bases in between. The germline V gene has CDR1 SQVTM and CDR2 ANQGSEA. The CDR3 has 14 amino acids. The CDR3 DNA follows: TGCAGCGTTCCCCCGCGGGGCGGCCATAATGGCTACACCTTC. Its translation: CSVPPRGGHNGYTF.

Here the CDR3 DNA reads TGTGCCAGCGGGAAAGCCTACGAGCAGTACGTC. Translated: CASGKAYEQYV. The V call is TRBV2, the J call TRBJ2-7; D unclear. Germline assignment: CDR1 SNHLY and CDR2 FYNNEI. Trimming cost V 8 bases and J 2 bases, with 7 bases left between them. This CDR3 spans 11 amino acids.

The chain carries TRBV29-1 and TRBJ1-3; a possible D gene is TRBD1 (5 bases). The V and J ends lost 7 bases and 4 bases respectively, with 17 bases between them. The length of the CDR3 is 14 residues. Germline V gene data show CDR1 as SQVTM and CDR2 as ANQGSEA. CDR3 nucleotides: TGCAGCGCTGGGCCGGGAACAGGAGGAAACACCATATATTTT. Its protein product is CSAGPGTGGNTIYF.

V gene TRBV6-1 combines with J gene TRBJ1-4; D is uncertain. The V gene's germline CDR1 is MNHNS and CDR2 SASEGT. The V end lost 1 base, the J end lost 10 bases, and 10 bases lay between the germline ends. CDR3 size: 13 residues. As DNA, the CDR3 is TGTGCCAGCAGTGAAGAACGGGGTGGAAAACTGTTTTTT. This gives the protein CASSEERGGKLFF.